The 29 T cell receptor beta chains below were found in one sample sequenced in a study of graft-versus-host responses after intestinal transplantation. Their cognate antigens are unknown. Using immunoSEQ multiplex PCR, the repertoire was profiled, and TCRdb retains in-frame clones only, with some absent. The data show about 94,000 clones, around 90% seen once. Sequencing was performed on unstimulated CD8+ T cells sorted from spleen or lymph node cells, taken before intestinal transplant. These receptors originate from a human donor who received an intestinal transplant.

The chain uses TRBV7-9 and TRBJ2-7; D is possibly TRBD1 (5 bases). Trimming left V 4 bases short and J 2 bases short, with 12 bases between. Germline-derived CDR1 and CDR2 are SEHNR and FQNEAQ (reference sequence). This CDR3 comprises 14 residues. This chain's CDR3 is CASSSQQETYEQYF. In DNA form, the CDR3 reads TGTGCCAGCAGCTCCCAACAGGAAACCTACGAGCAGTACTTC.

This clone was recorded only once. This rearrangement joins TRBV2 to TRBJ2-3; no clear D gene. This CDR3 is 12 amino acids long. Germline V lookup: CDR1 SNHLY, CDR2 FYNNEI. Trimming left V 8 bases short and J 3 bases short, with 9 bases between. The CDR3 DNA follows: TGTGCCAGCGGGCCCCTTACAGATACGCAGTATTTT. Amino acid sequence: CASGPLTDTQYF.

This clone was seen only once. The chain joins TRBV5-4 to TRBJ2-3; 12 bases map to TRBD2. The CDR3 spans 16 residues. The germline V gene encodes CDR1 SGHNT and CDR2 YYREEE (reference sequence). With 0 bases clipped from V and 5 bases from J, the junction kept 4 bases outside the gene matches. In nucleotides, the CDR3 is TGTGCCAGCAGCTTGGATACTAGCGGGGGGCGAGATACGCAGTATTTT. Translating it yields CASSLDTSGGRDTQYF.

This clone was counted once. V gene TRBV5-4 combines with J gene TRBJ2-7, with TRBD2 matching over 10 bases. In germline, CDR1 is SGHNT, CDR2 YYREEE (reference sequence). The CDR3 is 17 residues long. J gave up 6 bases and V 2 bases, and 14 bases lay outside the gene matches. CDR3 region: CASSFGHSGRSSGEQYF. CDR3 DNA: TGTGCCAGCAGCTTCGGCCATAGCGGGAGGTCGTCCGGCGAGCAGTACTTC.

This chain connects TRBV18 to TRBJ1-1; D gene unclear. V lost 1 base and J 1 base, leaving 7 bases between the germline ends. This CDR3 is 14 amino acids long. CDR1 is KGHSH, CDR2 LQKENI, per germline. CDR3 sequence reads: CASSPRRGNTEAFF. CDR3 bases: TGTGCCAGCTCACCACGGCGGGGGAACACTGAAGCTTTCTTT.

The J gene is TRBJ2-1, the V gene TRBV6-5; possible D gene TRBD2, 5 bases. The CDR3 loop spans 13 amino acids. V shed 4 bases and J shed 7 bases, with 11 bases lying between them. Looked up from germline, CDR1 is MNHEY and CDR2 is SVGAGI. The CDR3 DNA is TGTGCCAGCAGTTGGGGAGTGGGAAATGAGCAGTTCTTC. It yields the protein CASSWGVGNEQFF.

This clone was recorded a few times. The chain uses TRBV2 and TRBJ2-7; TRBD2 agrees at 11 bases. The CDR3 length is 14 residues. Germline trimming cut 8 bases from V and 1 base from J; bases unmatched to any gene: 4. Germline V gives CDR1 SNHLY, CDR2 FYNNEI. CDR3 in amino acids: CASLGLAVSYEQYF. DNA for the CDR3: TGTGCCAGCCTGGGACTAGCGGTGTCCTACGAGCAGTACTTC.

The J gene is TRBJ1-1, the V gene TRBV19; possibly TRBD1 for D (6 bases). The CDR3 runs to 13 residues. Trimming took 0 bases from V and 7 from J, leaving 9 bases between them. Germline CDR1 is LNHDA and CDR2 is SQIVND (reference sequence). CDR3 nucleotide sequence: TGTGCCAGTAGTATAGAGGGGGCGAGTGAAGCTTTCTTT. This gives the protein CASSIEGASEAFF. The full variable domain, with the rest looked up from reference TRBV19 and TRBJ1-1, is DGGITQSPKYLFRKEGQNVTLSCEQNLNHDAMYWYRQDPGQGLRLIYYSQIVNDFQKGDIAEGYSVSREKKESFPLTVTSAQKNPTAFYLCASSIEGASEAFFGQGTRLTVV.

This sequence joins TRBV30 and TRBJ2-7; D remains unclear. The V and J ends lost 4 bases and 0 bases respectively, with 10 bases between them. This CDR3 region has 13 residues. Germline V CDR1 and CDR2: GTSNPN, SVGIG (reference sequence). The CDR3 loop is CAWTEATSYEQYF. In nucleotides, the CDR3 is TGTGCCTGGACAGAGGCGACCTCCTACGAGCAGTACTTC.

The chain joins TRBV5-6 to TRBJ2-1; TRBD1 is a possible D gene (6 bases). The CDR3 loop spans 14 amino acids. Trimming shortened V by 4 bases and J by 6 bases, and 14 bases separated the two germline ends. Germline CDR1 is SGHDT and CDR2 is YYEEEE. The CDR3 DNA is TGTGCCAGCAGCCTTGACAGGATAATCAATGAGCAGTTCTTC. It yields the protein CASSLDRIINEQFF.

Here the CDR3 DNA reads TGCGCCAGCAGTCGCACAGGGAGTAGCTACGAGCAGTACTTC. Residues: CASSRTGSSYEQYF. This sequence joins TRBV5-1 and TRBJ2-7, with a tentative D call TRBD1 (6 bases). Between the trimmed V and J ends, which lost 5 bases and 3 bases, there was a span of 15 bases. CDR3 size: 14 residues. CDR1 is SGHRS, CDR2 YFSETQ, per germline.

The J gene is TRBJ1-3, the V gene TRBV9; 10 bases agree with TRBD1. From germline, CDR1 is SGDLS and CDR2 YYNGEE. The CDR3 length is 15 residues. V gave up 4 bases and J gave up 8 bases; unmatched junction bases: 9. Here the CDR3 DNA reads TGTGCCAGCAGCTTCCCCGGGACAGGGGAAGACACCATATATTTT. Its translation is CASSFPGTGEDTIYF.

This chain uses TRBV14 with TRBJ2-7; 7 bases map to TRBD2. Germline CDR1 is SGHDN and CDR2 is FVKESK. The length of the CDR3 is 17 residues. V trimming: 4 bases; J trimming: 7 bases; junction bases outside the gene matches: 19. CDR3 residues: CASSLLGGTTSFGEQYF. In DNA, the CDR3 is TGTGCCAGCAGCCTCCTTGGAGGGACTACCTCCTTCGGGGAGCAGTACTTC.

The chain links TRBV28 to TRBJ2-5; 7 nucleotides align to TRBD2. The germline CDR1 and CDR2 sequences are MDHEN and SYDVKM. The CDR3 extends over 15 amino acids. V lost 5 bases and J lost 2; bases outside the gene matches: 8. CDR3 amino acids: CASSPGRREQETQYF. As DNA, the CDR3 is TGTGCCAGCAGTCCCGGACGGCGGGAGCAAGAGACCCAGTACTTC.

This chain links TRBV19 with TRBJ1-5; D not certain. The germline V gene has CDR1 LNHDA and CDR2 SQIVND (reference sequence). The CDR3 has 14 amino acids. Trimming took off 4 bases at V and 3 bases at J, with 10 bases between the two ends. CDR3 amino acids: CASSTTLPNQPQHF. As DNA, the CDR3 is TGTGCCAGTAGTACCACTCTCCCCAATCAGCCCCAGCATTTT.

The rearrangement uses TRBV29-1 and TRBJ1-1; the D is unclear. The V gene lost 4 bases and the J gene lost 2 bases, with 11 bases spanning the gap. Germline V gene sequence: CDR1 SQVTM, CDR2 ANQGSEA. This CDR3 contains 13 residues. CDR3 sequence: CSVVTASNTEAFF. Here the CDR3 DNA reads TGCAGCGTTGTAACAGCTTCCAACACTGAAGCTTTCTTT.

This sequence joins TRBV6-1 and TRBJ2-1; 12 bases align to TRBD2. J was trimmed by 4 bases and V by 4 bases; bases with no gene match: 2. Germline-derived CDR1 and CDR2 are MNHNS and SASEGT. There are 15 residues in the CDR3. CDR3 amino acids: CASSVLAGGYNEQFF. Written as DNA, the CDR3 is TGTGCCAGCAGTGTGCTAGCGGGAGGGTACAATGAGCAGTTCTTC.

This clone was counted once. The rearrangement uses TRBV10-3 and TRBJ2-7; 7 bases match TRBD1. After removal of 10 bases from V and 0 bases from J, the junction contained 6 bases not matched to a gene. The CDR3 contains 13 residues. The V gene's germline CDR1 is ENHRY and CDR2 SYGVKD. CDR3 sequence: CATHGTASYEQYF. CDR3 coding DNA: TGTGCCACCCACGGGACAGCCTCCTACGAGCAGTACTTC.

The genes are TRBV11-2 and TRBJ2-1; D gene unclear. Trimming shortened V by 0 bases and J by 15 bases, and 15 bases separated the two germline ends. Germline CDR1 SGHAT, CDR2 FQNNGV. This CDR3 has 13 amino acids. DNA of the CDR3: TGTGCCAGCAGCTTAGATCCCTCCCAAGTCGGGTTCTTC. This encodes CASSLDPSQVGFF.

The chain uses TRBV11-2 and TRBJ2-2; D is undetermined. The CDR3 has 14 residues. Germline V CDR1 and CDR2: SGHAT, FQNNGV. Trimming removed 1 base at V and 9 bases at J, with 12 bases between. The CDR3 DNA sequence: TGTGCCAGCAGCTTAGGATCGGTCGACAGGGAGCTGTTTTTT. Encoded protein: CASSLGSVDRELFF.

V is TRBV7-8 and J is TRBJ2-5; 8 bases match TRBD1. CDR1 and CDR2 from the germline V gene are SGHVS and FQNEAQ. Unmatched junction bases numbered 14, after V lost 5 bases and J lost 3 bases. The CDR3 has 17 amino acids. CDR3 amino acids: CASSPAGRGPVEETQYF. CDR3 DNA sequence: TGTGCCAGCAGCCCCGCCGGCAGGGGGCCCGTCGAAGAGACCCAGTACTTC.

The chain's CDR3 is CAWSPLAGPEWELFF. The CDR3 bases are TGTGCCTGGAGTCCACTCGCGGGCCCGGAATGGGAGCTGTTTTTT. This chain links TRBV30 with TRBJ2-2; weak D call: TRBD2 (5 bases). CDR3 length: 15 residues. The V end lost 2 bases, the J end lost 9 bases, and 19 bases lay between the germline ends. The germline gives CDR1 GTSNPN, CDR2 SVGIG (reference sequence).

The chain combines TRBV30 with TRBJ1-2; no firm D call. Between the trimmed V and J ends, which lost 3 bases and 4 bases, there was a span of 12 bases. This CDR3 has 13 residues. Germline CDR1 is GTSNPN and CDR2 is SVGIG (reference sequence). CDR3: CAWSDGRGYGYTF. For the CDR3, the DNA is TGTGCCTGGAGCGACGGACGGGGCTATGGCTACACCTTC.

The chain has TRBV27 and TRBJ2-1; D gene unclear. The CDR3 contains 13 residues. CDR1 is MNHEY and CDR2 is SMNVEV in the germline V gene (reference sequence). V lost 3 bases, J lost 4 bases, and 7 bases lay in between. The CDR3 protein is CASSFAGYNEQFF. The CDR3 nucleotides read TGTGCCAGCAGTTTCGCAGGTTACAATGAGCAGTTCTTC.

A note on this clone: Distinct nucleotide sequences in the sample also encode this CDR3. This chain connects TRBV18 to TRBJ2-7, with TRBD1 matching over 10 bases. CDR1 and CDR2 (germline): KGHSH, LQKENI. V was clipped by 3 bases and J by 2 bases; unmatched bases: 1. The CDR3 is 14 residues long. CDR3 sequence: CASSPGQGAYEQYF. The CDR3 region has the DNA TGTGCCAGCTCACCCGGACAGGGGGCCTACGAGCAGTACTTC.

On this clone: The junction differs from germline at one of its ends, possibly a read error. The chain recombines TRBV9 with TRBJ2-7; possibly TRBD2 for D (5 bases). The CDR3 totals 15 residues. Looked up from germline, CDR1 is SGDLS and CDR2 is YYNGEE. In nucleotides, the CDR3 is TGTGCCAGCAGCGTAGGTGGAGGAAGCTCCTACGGGCAGTACTTC. Its translation: CASSVGGGSSYGQYF.

The V and J genes are TRBV12-5 and TRBJ1-5; 9 nucleotides match TRBD1. CDR1 and CDR2 from the germline V gene are LGHNT and FRNRAP. The CDR3 length is 15 residues. Unmatched junction bases numbered 2, after V lost 1 base and J lost 4 bases. This chain's CDR3 is CASGLGGTGNQPQHF. CDR3 nucleotides: TGTGCTAGTGGTTTGGGAGGGACAGGGAATCAGCCCCAGCATTTT.

V is TRBV5-1 and J is TRBJ2-3; 7 bases are a match to TRBD1. V shed 5 bases, J shed 1 base, and the junction held 16 bases outside the gene matches. This CDR3 contains 18 residues. Germline assignment: CDR1 SGHRS and CDR2 YFSETQ. CDR3 bases: TGCGCCAGCAGTTCCGGGACAGAGAAAGCCTATGGCACAGATACGCAGTATTTT. It is translated as CASSSGTEKAYGTDTQYF.

This chain uses TRBV11-3 with TRBJ2-3; 7 bases are a match to TRBD1. This CDR3 contains 16 residues. Germline V gives CDR1 SGHNT, CDR2 YENEEA. V was clipped by 5 bases and J by 1 base; unmatched bases: 9. CDR3 in DNA: TGTGCCAGCAGCCTTCTGGACAGGCCGGGCACAGATACGCAGTATTTT. Its translation is CASSLLDRPGTDTQYF.